The 5 T cell receptor beta chains below all came from one sample that was sequenced in a study of T cell repertoires in cytomegalovirus infection. A single record per CDR3 protein comes from TCRdb applying MiXCR to the reads. The sample contains approximately 290,000 distinct CDR3 sequences, about a quarter of which appear only once. The sample was PBMCs. These receptors were obtained from a human donor in good health (CMV status not recorded). Some clones in this sample may be carry-over from other donors' samples.

The chain couples TRBV5-1 to TRBJ2-5, with D unresolved. Germline V lookup: CDR1 SGHRS, CDR2 YFSETQ. Trimming pared 5 bases from V and 2 bases from J, leaving 10 bases between. The CDR3 spans 13 residues. CDR3 sequence: CASRRTRQETQYF. The CDR3 DNA reads as TGCGCCAGCAGGAGGACGCGACAAGAGACCCAGTACTTC.

J is TRBJ1-3 and V is TRBV10-3; D unresolved. Germline V gene sequence: CDR1 ENHRY, CDR2 SYGVKD. Trimming left V 10 bases short and J 0 bases short, with 19 bases between. This CDR3 region has 16 residues. The CDR3 DNA reads TGTGCCAACTCGAAGGGAGAAGGGCTCTCTGGAAACACCATATATTTT. It yields the protein CANSKGEGLSGNTIYF.

This clonotype was picked up many times. The chain links TRBV5-4 to TRBJ2-3; 11 bases fit TRBD2. CDR3 length equals 14 residues. Unmatched junction bases numbered 4, after V lost 7 bases and J lost 3 bases. CDR1 is SGHNT and CDR2 is YYREEE in the germline V gene (reference sequence). The CDR3 region is CASGSGGATDTQYF. The CDR3 DNA is TGTGCCAGCGGTAGCGGGGGGGCAACAGATACGCAGTATTTT. Full variable domain (outside the CDR3, taken from reference TRBV5-4 and TRBJ2-3): ETGVTQSPTHLIKTRGQQVTLRCSSQSGHNTVSWYQQALGQGPQFIFQYYREEENGRGNFPPRFSGLQFPNYSSELNVNALELDDSALYLCASGSGGATDTQYFGPGTRLTVL.

V is TRBV12-3 or TRBV12-4 and J is TRBJ2-4; D unclear. V lost 2 bases and J 2 bases, leaving 10 bases between the germline ends. The CDR3 is made up of 15 amino acids. The CDR3 bases are TGTGCCAGCAGTTTAAGGGCCCCAACCAAAAACATTCAGTACTTC. This translates into CASSLRAPTKNIQYF.

The sample holds a few counts of this clonotype. V is TRBV29-1 and J is TRBJ1-2, with unresolved D. Trimming pared 1 base from V and 8 bases from J, leaving 14 bases between. This CDR3 spans 13 amino acids. Germline CDR1 is SQVTM and CDR2 is ANQGSEA. CDR3 bases: TGCAGCGTTGAAGGGCAGCCGGTCGACGGCTACACCTTC. Encoded protein: CSVEGQPVDGYTF.